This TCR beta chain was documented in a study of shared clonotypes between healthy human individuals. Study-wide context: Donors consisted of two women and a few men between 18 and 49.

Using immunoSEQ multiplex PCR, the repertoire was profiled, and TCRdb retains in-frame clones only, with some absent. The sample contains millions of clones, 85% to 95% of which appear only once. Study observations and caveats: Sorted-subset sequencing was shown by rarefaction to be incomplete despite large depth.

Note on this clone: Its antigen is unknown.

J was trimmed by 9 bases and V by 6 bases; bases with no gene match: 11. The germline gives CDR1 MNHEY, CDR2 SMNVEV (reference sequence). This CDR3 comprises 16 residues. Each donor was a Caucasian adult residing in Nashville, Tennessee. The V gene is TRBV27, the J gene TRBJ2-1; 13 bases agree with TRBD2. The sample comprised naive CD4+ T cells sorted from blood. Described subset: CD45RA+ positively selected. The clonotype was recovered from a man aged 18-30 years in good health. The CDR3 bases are TGTGCCAGCAGGCAAAGGGGGACTAGCGGGACAGTTGAGCAGTTCTTC. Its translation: CASRQRGTSGTVEQFF.